The rows below give T cell receptor beta chains drawn from one sample of a study of CD8+ T cells in alopecia areata. The method was immunoSEQ multiplex PCR; TCRdb's version includes in-frame clones alone and lacks a portion of them. This table has more than 95,000 clones, roughly 57% appearing once. The sample in question was CD4+ T cells sorted from blood, obtained at week 4, from a patient treated with tofacitinib. The source is a human donor with alopecia areata. The CDR3 runs from the conserved cysteine through the conserved F or W. Clone sizes are given selectively: once, few, many, or a class where the clone is expanded.

CDR3 protein	V gene	clone size	J gene
CASSSDTGMYNEQFF	TRBV7-2	.	TRBJ2-1
CASSLSNEQFF	TRBV5-1	.	TRBJ2-1
CASSPDGSNEKLFF	TRBV18	.	TRBJ1-4
CASSATGKNQPQHF	TRBV19	once	TRBJ1-5
CSVVVSGRAGELFF	TRBV29-1	.	TRBJ2-2
CASRYRGTSYGYTF	TRBV27	.	TRBJ1-2
CASSLARETQYF	TRBV5-4	.	TRBJ2-5
CAWSVQEAYEQYF	TRBV30	few	TRBJ2-7
CSVEAEPNTEAFF	TRBV29-1	.	TRBJ1-1
CASSHREDVEQYF	TRBV27	.	TRBJ2-7
CAISESGREEQYF	TRBV10-3	.	TRBJ2-7
CASSQDPRTEKLFF	TRBV4-3	once	TRBJ1-4
CASSPGHPNQPQHF	TRBV5-1	.	TRBJ1-5
CATSRVGGGRVTDTQYF	TRBV15	few	TRBJ2-3
CAWDDRDAGYTF	TRBV30	.	TRBJ1-2
CASSQTGPLSGNTIYF	TRBV7-9	.	TRBJ1-3
CAISRQEGTQYF	TRBV10-3	.	TRBJ2-3
CASSAHRTSGRSPYEQYF	TRBV2	.	TRBJ2-7
CSVVAYQETQYF	TRBV29-1	once	TRBJ2-5
CACYRTSLLTNYGYTF	TRBV30	.	TRBJ1-2
CASSQDDRQPQHF	TRBV4-3	.	TRBJ1-5
CASSIGLALGGRETQYF	TRBV19	.	TRBJ2-5
CASSFWTSSLYEQYF	TRBV5-4	few	TRBJ2-7
CASSLSSGLNTEAFF	TRBV5-1	.	TRBJ1-1